This is a list of T cell receptor beta chains from one sample in a study of response to subunit inactivated influenza vaccine. MiXCR, applied by TCRdb to the RT-PCR reads, yields one record per CDR3 protein. The sample contains about 520,000 distinct CDR3 sequences, over 9.5% of which appear only once. Sequencing used PBMCs from blood, obtained 40 to 50 days after vaccination. The receptors originated from a man aged 45-65 years who received an inactivated influenza vaccine. Both conserved end residues are part of each CDR3. A D gene is named only where the DNA matches it firmly. Some rows have no size entry. The others give once, few or many, or a class for an expanded clone.

CDR3 protein,CDR3 DNA,D gene,V gene,clone size,J gene
CASRTGSSPGELFF,TGCGCCAGTCGGACAGGGAGTAGTCCCGGGGAGCTGTTTTTT,TRBD1,TRBV5-1,few,TRBJ2-2
CASSGTRGVHTGELFF,TGTGCCAGCAGCGGTACAAGGGGTGTGCACACCGGGGAGCTGTTTTTT,NA,TRBV5-4,many,TRBJ2-2
CSVEDLASPQETQYF,TGCAGCGTTGAAGATCTGGCCAGTCCCCAAGAGACCCAGTACTTC,NA,TRBV29-1,few,TRBJ2-5
CSAPTVGQGGYYGYTF,TGCAGTGCCCCCACGGTCGGACAGGGCGGCTACTATGGCTACACCTTC,TRBD1,TRBV20-1,NA,TRBJ1-2
CSVGRASADTQYF,TGCAGCGTTGGAAGGGCCAGCGCAGATACGCAGTATTTT,NA,TRBV29-1,many,TRBJ2-3
CSASVQGPNSPLHF,TGCAGTGCTAGCGTACAGGGACCCAATTCACCCCTCCACTTT,NA,TRBV20-1,few,TRBJ1-6
CASRETGGNQPQHF,TGCGCCAGCAGGGAGACAGGGGGCAATCAGCCCCAGCATTTT,TRBD1,TRBV10-2,NA,TRBJ1-5
CASSSGDTRGMEEAFF,TGTGCCAGCAGTTCAGGCGACACGAGGGGGATGGAAGAAGCTTTCTTT,NA,TRBV6-5,many,TRBJ1-1
CSARDRQGATDTQYF,TGCAGTGCTAGAGATAGACAGGGGGCAACAGATACGCAGTATTTT,TRBD1,TRBV20-1,few,TRBJ2-3
CASRTRSGLSEQFF,TGTGCCAGCAGGACGAGAAGCGGGTTGAGTGAGCAGTTCTTC,NA,TRBV7-2,NA,TRBJ2-1
CSAYHRGRLSPLHF,TGCAGTGCCTACCACAGGGGGCGTCTTTCACCCCTCCACTTT,TRBD1,TRBV20-1,NA,TRBJ1-6
CASSQHGPYEQYF,TGCGCCAGCAGCCAACACGGACCCTACGAGCAGTACTTC,NA,TRBV4-1,few,TRBJ2-7
CASSLETATDTQYF,TGCGCCAGCAGCTTAGAAACAGCGACAGATACGCAGTATTTT,NA,TRBV5-1,many,TRBJ2-3
CASKTYGSQETQYF,TGCGCCAGCAAGACCTACGGGAGTCAAGAGACCCAGTACTTC,NA,TRBV5-1,few,TRBJ2-5
CSAMGGTNEKLFF,TGCAGTGCTATGGGGGGAACTAATGAAAAACTGTTTTTT,NA,TRBV20-1,few,TRBJ1-4
CASSSQLQGDLSYNEQFF,TGTGCCAGCAGTTCGCAATTACAGGGTGACCTCTCCTACAATGAGCAGTTCTTC,NA,TRBV27,few,TRBJ2-1
CASSQNTLPGTDTQYF,TGCGCCAGCAGCCAAAACACCTTACCCGGCACAGATACGCAGTATTTT,NA,TRBV5-1,few,TRBJ2-3
CASSLGGGSGRPQHF,TGTGCCAGCAGCTTAGGGGGAGGGTCGGGGAGACCCCAGCATTTT,NA,TRBV7-6,many,TRBJ1-5
CAWSVYSGYTF,TGTGCCTGGAGTGTATATTCCGGCTACACCTTC,NA,TRBV30,NA,TRBJ1-2
CASSLTGHLNTGELFF,TGTGCCAGCAGCTTAACGGGCCACCTTAACACCGGGGAGCTGTTTTTT,NA,TRBV7-8,NA,TRBJ2-2
CASSLSASGRSRTGELFF,TGTGCCAGCAGTTTATCGGCTAGCGGGAGGAGTCGCACCGGGGAGCTGTTTTTT,TRBD2,TRBV27,few,TRBJ2-2
CASSFDPANEQFF,TGTGCCAGCAGCTTCGACCCTGCCAATGAGCAGTTCTTC,NA,TRBV7-9,NA,TRBJ2-1